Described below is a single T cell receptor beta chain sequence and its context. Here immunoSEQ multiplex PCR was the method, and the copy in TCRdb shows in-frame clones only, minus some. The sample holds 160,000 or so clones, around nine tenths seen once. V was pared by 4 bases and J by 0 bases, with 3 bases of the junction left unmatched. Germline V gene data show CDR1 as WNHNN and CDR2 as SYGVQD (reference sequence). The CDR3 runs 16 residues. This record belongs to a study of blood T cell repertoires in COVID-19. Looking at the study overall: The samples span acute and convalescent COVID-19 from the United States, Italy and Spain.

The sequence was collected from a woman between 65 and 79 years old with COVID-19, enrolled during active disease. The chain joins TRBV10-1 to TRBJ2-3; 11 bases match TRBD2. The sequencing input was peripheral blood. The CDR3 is CASSATSGASTDTQYF. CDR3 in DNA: TGCGCCAGCAGTGCGACTAGCGGGGCTAGCACAGATACGCAGTATTTT.